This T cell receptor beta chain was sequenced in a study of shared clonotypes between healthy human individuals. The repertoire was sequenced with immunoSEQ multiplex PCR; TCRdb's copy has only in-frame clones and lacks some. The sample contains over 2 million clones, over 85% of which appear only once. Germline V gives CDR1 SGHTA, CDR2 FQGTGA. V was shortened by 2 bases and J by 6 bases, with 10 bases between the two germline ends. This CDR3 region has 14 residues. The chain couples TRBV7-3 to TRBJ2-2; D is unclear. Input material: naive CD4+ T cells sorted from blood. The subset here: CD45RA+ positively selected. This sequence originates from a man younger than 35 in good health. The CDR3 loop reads CASSLWGGPGELFF. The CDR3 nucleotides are TGTGCCAGCAGCTTATGGGGTGGACCCGGGGAGCTGTTTTTT.